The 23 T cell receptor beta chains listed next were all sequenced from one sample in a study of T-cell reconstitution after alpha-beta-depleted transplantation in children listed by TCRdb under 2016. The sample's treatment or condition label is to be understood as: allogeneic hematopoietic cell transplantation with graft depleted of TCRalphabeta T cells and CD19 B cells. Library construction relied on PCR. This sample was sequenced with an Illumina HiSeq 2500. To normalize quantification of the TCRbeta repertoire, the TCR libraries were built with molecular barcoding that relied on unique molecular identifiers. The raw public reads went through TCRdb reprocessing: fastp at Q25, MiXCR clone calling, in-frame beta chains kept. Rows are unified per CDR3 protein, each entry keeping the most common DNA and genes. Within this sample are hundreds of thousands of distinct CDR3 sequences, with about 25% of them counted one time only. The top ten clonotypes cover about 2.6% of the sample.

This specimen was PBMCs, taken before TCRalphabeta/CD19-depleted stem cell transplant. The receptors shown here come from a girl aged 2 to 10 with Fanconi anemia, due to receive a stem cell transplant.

The CDR3 bases are TGCAGCGCTGAGGGGGCTTCCTCCTACAATGAGCAGTTCTTC. It specifies CSAEGASSYNEQFF. The V and J genes are TRBV29-1 and TRBJ2-1; 7 positions match TRBD1. V dropped 7 bases and J dropped 0; count of bases not matched to a gene: 6. The CDR3 length is 14 residues. CDR1 and CDR2 (germline): SQVTM, ANQGSEA.

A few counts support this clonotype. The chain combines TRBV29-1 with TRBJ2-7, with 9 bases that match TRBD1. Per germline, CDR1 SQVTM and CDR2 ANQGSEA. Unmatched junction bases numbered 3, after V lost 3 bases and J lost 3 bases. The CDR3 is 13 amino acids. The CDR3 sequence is CSVEDRGNYEQYF. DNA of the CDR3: TGCAGCGTTGAGGACAGGGGAAACTACGAGCAGTACTTC.

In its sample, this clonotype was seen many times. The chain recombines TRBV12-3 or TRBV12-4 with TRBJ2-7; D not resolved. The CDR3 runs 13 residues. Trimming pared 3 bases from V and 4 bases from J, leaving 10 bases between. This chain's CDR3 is CASSFNAKYEQYF. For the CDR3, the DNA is TGTGCCAGCAGTTTCAATGCAAAATACGAGCAGTACTTC.

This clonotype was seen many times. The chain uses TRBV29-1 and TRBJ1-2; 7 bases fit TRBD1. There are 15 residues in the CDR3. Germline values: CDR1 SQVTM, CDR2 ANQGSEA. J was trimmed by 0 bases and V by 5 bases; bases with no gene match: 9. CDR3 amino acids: CSVPGQNLPNYGYTF. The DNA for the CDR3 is TGCAGCGTTCCGGGACAGAACCTCCCTAACTATGGCTACACCTTC.

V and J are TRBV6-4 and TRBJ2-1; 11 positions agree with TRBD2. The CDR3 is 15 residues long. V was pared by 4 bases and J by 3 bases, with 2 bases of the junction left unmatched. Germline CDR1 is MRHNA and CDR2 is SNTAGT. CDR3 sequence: CASSVTSGDYNEQFF. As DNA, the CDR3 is TGTGCCAGCAGTGTGACTAGCGGGGACTACAATGAGCAGTTCTTC.

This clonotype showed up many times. The CDR3 region has the DNA TGTGCCAGCAGTACCCTAGACGGTGGAAACATTCAGTACTTC. As protein: CASSTLDGGNIQYF. This sequence joins TRBV12-3 or TRBV12-4 and TRBJ2-4; D remains unclear. The CDR3 loop spans 14 amino acids. Between the trimmed V and J ends, which lost 5 bases and 6 bases, there was a span of 14 bases.

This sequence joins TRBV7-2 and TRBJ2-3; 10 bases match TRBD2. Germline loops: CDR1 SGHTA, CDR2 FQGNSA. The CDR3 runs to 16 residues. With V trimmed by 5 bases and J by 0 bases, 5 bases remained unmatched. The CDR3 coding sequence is TGTGCCAGCAGCCTTAGCGGGGGGCTTAGCACAGATACGCAGTATTTT. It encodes CASSLSGGLSTDTQYF.

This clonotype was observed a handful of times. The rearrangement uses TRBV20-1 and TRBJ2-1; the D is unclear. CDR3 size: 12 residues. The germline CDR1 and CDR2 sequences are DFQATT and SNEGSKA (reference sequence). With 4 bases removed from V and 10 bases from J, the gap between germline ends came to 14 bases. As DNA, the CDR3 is TGCAGTGCTACAACGGGCCCTACCGAGCAGTTCTTC. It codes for CSATTGPTEQFF.

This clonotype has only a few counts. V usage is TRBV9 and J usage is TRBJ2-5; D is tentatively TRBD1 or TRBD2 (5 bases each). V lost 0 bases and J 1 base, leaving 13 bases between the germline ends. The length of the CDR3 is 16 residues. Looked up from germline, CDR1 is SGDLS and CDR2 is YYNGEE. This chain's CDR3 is CASSVATGAGQETQYF. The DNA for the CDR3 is TGTGCCAGCAGCGTAGCTACTGGGGCGGGCCAAGAGACCCAGTACTTC.

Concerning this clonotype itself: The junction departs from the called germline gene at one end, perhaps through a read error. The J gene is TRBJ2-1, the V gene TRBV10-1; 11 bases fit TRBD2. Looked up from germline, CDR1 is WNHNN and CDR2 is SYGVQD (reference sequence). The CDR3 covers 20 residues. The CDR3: CAISSSSGRRFLSSYNEQFF. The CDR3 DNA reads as TGCGCCATCAGTTCCTCTAGCGGGAGGCGATTTCTAAGCTCCTACAATGAGCAGTTCTTC.

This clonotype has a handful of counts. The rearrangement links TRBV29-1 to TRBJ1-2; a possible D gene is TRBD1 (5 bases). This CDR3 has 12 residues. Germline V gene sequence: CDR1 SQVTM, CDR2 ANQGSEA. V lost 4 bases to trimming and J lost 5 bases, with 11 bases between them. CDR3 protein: CSVGGGGYGYTF. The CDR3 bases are TGCAGCGTTGGGGGGGGTGGGTATGGCTACACCTTC. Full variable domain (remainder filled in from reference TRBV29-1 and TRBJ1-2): SAVISQKPSRDICQRGTSLTIQCQVDSQVTMMFWYRQQPGQSLTLIATANQGSEATYESGFVIDKFPISRPNLTFSTLTVSNMSPEDSSIYLCSVGGGGYGYTFGSGTRLTVV.

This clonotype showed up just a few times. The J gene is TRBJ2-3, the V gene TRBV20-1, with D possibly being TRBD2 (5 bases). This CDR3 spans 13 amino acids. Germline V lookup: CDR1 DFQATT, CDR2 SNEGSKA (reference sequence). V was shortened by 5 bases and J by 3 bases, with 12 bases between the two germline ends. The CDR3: CSAPLLGTDTQYF. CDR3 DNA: TGCAGTGCTCCCCTACTAGGAACAGATACGCAGTATTTT.

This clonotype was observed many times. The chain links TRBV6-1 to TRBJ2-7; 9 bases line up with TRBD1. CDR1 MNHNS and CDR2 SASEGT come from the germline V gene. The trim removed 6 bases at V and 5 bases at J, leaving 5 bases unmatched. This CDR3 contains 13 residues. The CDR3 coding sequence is TGTGCCAGCAGGGACAGGGGTGTCGACGAGCAGTACTTC. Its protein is CASRDRGVDEQYF.

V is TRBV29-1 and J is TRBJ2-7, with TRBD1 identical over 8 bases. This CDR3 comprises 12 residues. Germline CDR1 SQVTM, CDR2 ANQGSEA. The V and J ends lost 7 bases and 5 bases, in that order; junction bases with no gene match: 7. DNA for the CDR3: TGCAGCGGTTCCGGGACAGGTCACGAGCAGTACTTC. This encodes CSGSGTGHEQYF.

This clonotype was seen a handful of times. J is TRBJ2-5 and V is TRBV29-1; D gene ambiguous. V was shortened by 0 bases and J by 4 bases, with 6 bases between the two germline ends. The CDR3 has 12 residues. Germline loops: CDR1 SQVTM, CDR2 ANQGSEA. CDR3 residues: CSVEDQGETQYF. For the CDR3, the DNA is TGCAGCGTTGAAGATCAAGGAGAGACCCAGTACTTC.

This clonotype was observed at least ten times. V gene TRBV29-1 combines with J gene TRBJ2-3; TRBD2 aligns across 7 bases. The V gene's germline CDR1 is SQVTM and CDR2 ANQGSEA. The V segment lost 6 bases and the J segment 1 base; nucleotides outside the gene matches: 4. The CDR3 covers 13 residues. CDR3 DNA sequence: TGCAGCGTGAAGCGGGGCCGCACAGATACGCAGTATTTT. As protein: CSVKRGRTDTQYF.

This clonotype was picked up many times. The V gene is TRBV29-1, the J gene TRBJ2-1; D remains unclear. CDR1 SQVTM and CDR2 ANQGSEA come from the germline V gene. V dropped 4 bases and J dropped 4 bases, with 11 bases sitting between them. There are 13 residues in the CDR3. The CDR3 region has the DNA TGCAGCGTTGTGGCGGAGAGTTACAATGAGCAGTTCTTC. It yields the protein CSVVAESYNEQFF.

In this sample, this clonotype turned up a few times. CDR3 in amino acids: CASSPKRAGNSPLHF. The CDR3 DNA reads as TGTGCCAGCAGTCCGAAGAGGGCAGGCAATTCACCCCTCCACTTT. This rearrangement joins TRBV6-1 to TRBJ1-6, with D hard to call. The CDR3 runs to 15 residues. The V and J ends lost 5 bases and 7 bases respectively, with 15 bases between them. CDR1 is MNHNS, CDR2 SASEGT, per germline.

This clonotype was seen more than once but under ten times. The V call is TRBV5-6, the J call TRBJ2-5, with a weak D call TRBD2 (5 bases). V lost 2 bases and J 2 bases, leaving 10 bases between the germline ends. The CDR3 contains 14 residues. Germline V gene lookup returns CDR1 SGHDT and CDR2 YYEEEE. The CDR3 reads CASSFGVGQETQYF. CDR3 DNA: TGTGCCAGCAGCTTCGGGGTTGGGCAAGAGACCCAGTACTTC.

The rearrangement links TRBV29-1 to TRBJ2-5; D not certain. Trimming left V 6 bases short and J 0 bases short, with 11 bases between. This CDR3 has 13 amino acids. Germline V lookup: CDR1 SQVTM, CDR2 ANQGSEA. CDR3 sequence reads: CSVDPVYQETQYF. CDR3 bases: TGCAGCGTCGACCCGGTGTACCAAGAGACCCAGTACTTC.

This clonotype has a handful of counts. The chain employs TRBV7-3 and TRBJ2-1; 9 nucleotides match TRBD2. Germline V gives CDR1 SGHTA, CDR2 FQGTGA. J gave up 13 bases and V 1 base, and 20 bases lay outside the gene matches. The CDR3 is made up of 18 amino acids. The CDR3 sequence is CASSLRPSGDTLTMRQFF. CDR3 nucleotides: TGTGCCAGCAGCTTAAGACCTAGCGGGGATACGTTAACAATGAGACAGTTCTTC.

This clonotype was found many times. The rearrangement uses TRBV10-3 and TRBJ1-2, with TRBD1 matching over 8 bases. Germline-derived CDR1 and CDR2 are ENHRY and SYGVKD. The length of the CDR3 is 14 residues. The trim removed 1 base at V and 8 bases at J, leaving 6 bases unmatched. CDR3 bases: TGTGCCATCAGTGAGTTCCAGGGGGCAGACGGCTACACCTTC. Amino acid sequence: CAISEFQGADGYTF.

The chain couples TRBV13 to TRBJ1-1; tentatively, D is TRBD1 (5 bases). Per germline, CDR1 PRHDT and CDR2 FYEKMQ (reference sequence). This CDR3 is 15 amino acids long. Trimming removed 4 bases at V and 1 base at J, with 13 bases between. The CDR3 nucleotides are TGTGCCAGCAGCTCCAGGAGGGACGGGAACACTGAAGCTTTCTTT. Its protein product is CASSSRRDGNTEAFF.